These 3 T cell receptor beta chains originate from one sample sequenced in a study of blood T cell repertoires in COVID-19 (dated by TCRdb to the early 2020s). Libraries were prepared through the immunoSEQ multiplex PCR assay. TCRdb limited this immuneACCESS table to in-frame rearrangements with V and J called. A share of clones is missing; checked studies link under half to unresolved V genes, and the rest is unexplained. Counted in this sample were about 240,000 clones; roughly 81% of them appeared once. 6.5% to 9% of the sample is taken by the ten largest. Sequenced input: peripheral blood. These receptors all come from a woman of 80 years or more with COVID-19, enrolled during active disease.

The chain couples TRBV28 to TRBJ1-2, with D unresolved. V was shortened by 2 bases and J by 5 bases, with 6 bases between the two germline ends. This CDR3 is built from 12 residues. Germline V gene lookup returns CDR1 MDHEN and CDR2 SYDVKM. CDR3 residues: CASSLEPYGYTF. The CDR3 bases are TGTGCCAGCAGTTTAGAGCCGTATGGCTACACCTTC.

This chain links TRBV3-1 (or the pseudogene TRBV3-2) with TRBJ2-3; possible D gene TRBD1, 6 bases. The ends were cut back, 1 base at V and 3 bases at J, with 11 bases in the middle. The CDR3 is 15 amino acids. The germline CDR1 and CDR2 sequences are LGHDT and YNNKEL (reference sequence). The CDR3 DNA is TGTGCCAGCAGCCAAGGGTTGGGGGCGACAGATACGCAGTATTTT. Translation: CASSQGLGATDTQYF.

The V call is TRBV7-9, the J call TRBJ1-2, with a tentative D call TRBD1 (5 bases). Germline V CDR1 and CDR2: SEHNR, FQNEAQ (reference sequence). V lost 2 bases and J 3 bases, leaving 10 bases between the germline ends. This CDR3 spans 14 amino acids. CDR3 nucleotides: TGTGCCAGCAGCTTAAGGGGAGGGGACTATGGCTACACCTTC. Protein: CASSLRGGDYGYTF.